Detailed here is one TCR beta chain. Germline lookup yields CDR1 MNHEY and CDR2 SMNVEV (reference sequence). V lost 3 bases, J lost 5 bases, and 10 bases lay in between. The CDR3 extends over 13 amino acids. RNA was extracted and reverse transcribed into cDNA as the sequencing template. Generated by immunoSEQ multiplex PCR, the TCRdb table keeps only in-frame clones and is missing some. The table records 100,000 to 120,000 clones, approximately 55% of them present only once. The sample originates from a study of CD8+ T cells in alopecia areata. Treatment denoted: oral pan-JAK inhibitor, 5-10 mg twice daily.

V is TRBV27 and J is TRBJ1-1; no reliable D call. Specimen: CD4+ T cells sorted from blood, collected at week 24, from a patient treated with tofacitinib. The receptor's source is a human donor with alopecia areata. Here the CDR3 DNA reads TGTGCCAGCAGTTTTCCTGGACGGACTGAAGCTTTCTTT. The encoded protein is CASSFPGRTEAFF.